This T cell receptor beta chain was retrieved from a study of identical twins. Healthy Caucasians provided all donations. MiXCR, applied by TCRdb to the 5' RACE reads, yields one record per CDR3 protein. Of 250,000 to 300,000 distinct CDR3 sequences in the sample, just under 9.5% were seen once. Per the germline V gene, CDR1 is MNHEY and CDR2 is SVGEGT. Trimming cost V 6 bases and J 3 bases, with 12 bases left between them. The CDR3 extends over 13 amino acids. The data were also submitted as part of a second study, on yellow fever vaccine responses in identical twins.

This clonotype originated in a woman between 18 and 29 years old in good health. Material for sequencing was CD8+ T cells sorted from blood. This chain connects TRBV6-2 or TRBV6-3 to TRBJ2-7; the D call may be TRBD1 or TRBD2 (5 bases each). DNA for the CDR3: TGTGCCAGCAGCCCCGGGGCTCTCTACGAGCAGTACTTC. Translation gives CASSPGALYEQYF.